The rows below give T cell receptor beta chains drawn from one sample of a study of OX40 agonist ivuxolimab in advanced cancers. Sequencing used immunoSEQ multiplex PCR; TCRdb keeps in-frame clones, though not all of them. Of 65,000 to 85,000 clones detected, more than 75% appear once; the ten largest clones hold around 2%. The material sequenced was CD4+ or CD8+ T cells sorted from blood, taken in a trial of the OX40 agonist ivuxolimab. The receptor source for this set is an adult with an advanced solid tumor such as melanoma, head and neck, liver or kidney cancer. Both conserved end residues are part of each CDR3. D genes are given only for firm matches. Clone size appears in some rows only: once, few, many, or a class for an expanded clone.

cdr3_aa,cdr3_nt,v_call,d_call,j_call,clone_size
CASSPAGQSSYNEQFF,TGTGCCAGCTCCCCCGCGGGGCAGTCCTCCTACAATGAGCAGTTCTTC,TRBV18,.,TRBJ2-1,.
CASSGSRDTEAFF,TGTGCCAGTAGTGGGTCAAGAGACACTGAAGCTTTCTTT,TRBV19,.,TRBJ1-1,.
CASTTDGGTEAFF,TGTGCCAGCACCACTGATGGGGGCACTGAAGCTTTCTTT,TRBV28,.,TRBJ1-1,.
CAWSVQGNTEAFF,TGTGCCTGGAGTGTACAGGGGAACACTGAAGCTTTCTTT,TRBV30,.,TRBJ1-1,few
CAWNGGLDQPQHF,TGTGCCTGGAACGGGGGGTTGGATCAGCCCCAGCATTTT,TRBV30,.,TRBJ1-5,.
CASSRYREMNTEAFF,TGTGCCAGCAGCCGTTACAGAGAAATGAACACTGAAGCTTTCTTT,TRBV7-9,.,TRBJ1-1,.
CASRMDPSGSSYNEQFF,TGCGCCAGCAGGATGGATCCGAGCGGGAGCTCCTACAATGAGCAGTTCTTC,TRBV5-1,TRBD2,TRBJ2-1,.
CASSPHRGFSYEQYF,TGTGCCAGCAGTCCTCACAGGGGCTTCTCCTACGAGCAGTACTTC,TRBV28,TRBD1,TRBJ2-7,.
CASSTNGLAGETQYF,TGTGCCAGCAGCACTAACGGACTAGCGGGAGAGACCCAGTACTTC,TRBV11-3,TRBD2,TRBJ2-5,.
CASSKGGTIGELFF,TGTGCCAGCAGCAAAGGGGGGACGATCGGGGAGCTGTTTTTT,TRBV7-2,.,TRBJ2-2,.
CAWSPLGQSNEKLFF,TGTGCCTGGAGTCCCCTGGGACAGTCAAATGAAAAACTGTTTTTT,TRBV30,TRBD1,TRBJ1-4,.
CASSQGPSSDEQFF,TGCGCCAGCAGCCAAGGACCTAGTTCCGATGAGCAGTTCTTC,TRBV4-1,.,TRBJ2-1,.
CASSIVGQGAFF,TGTGCCAGTAGTATCGTCGGGCAGGGAGCTTTCTTT,TRBV19,.,TRBJ1-1,.
CASSQRLAGTQYF,TGTGCCAGCAGCCAAAGACTAGCGGGGACCCAGTACTTC,TRBV14,TRBD2,TRBJ2-5,.
CASSPGDSGANVLTF,TGTGCCAGCAGTCCGGGGGACTCTGGGGCCAACGTCCTGACTTTC,TRBV5-4,.,TRBJ2-6,.
CASSRGQGSSREDYEQYF,TGTGCCAGTAGTAGGGGACAGGGGTCATCCAGGGAAGACTACGAGCAGTACTTC,TRBV19,TRBD1,TRBJ2-7,.
CASRTGEGGHTEAFF,TGCGCCAGCAGGACCGGCGAAGGGGGCCACACTGAAGCTTTCTTT,TRBV5-1,TRBD1,TRBJ1-1,.
CASSLAYWTSYEQYF,TGTGCCAGCAGCTTAGCGTATTGGACATCCTACGAGCAGTACTTC,TRBV7-2,.,TRBJ2-7,.
CASSESSGSRYEQYF,TGTGCCAGCAGTGAAAGTAGCGGGAGTCGGTACGAGCAGTACTTC,TRBV6-1,TRBD2,TRBJ2-7,.
CASSQGRGVLGGANVLTF,TGTGCCAGCAGCCAAGGGAGGGGGGTGTTGGGTGGGGCCAACGTCCTGACTTTC,TRBV4-2,.,TRBJ2-6,.
CASSSDRGVDYGYTF,TGCGCCAGCAGCTCAGACAGGGGTGTAGACTATGGCTACACCTTC,TRBV5-1,TRBD1,TRBJ1-2,.
CASRVQPTVNEKLFF,TGTGCCAGCAGGGTCCAACCCACCGTAAATGAAAAACTGTTTTTT,TRBV2,.,TRBJ1-4,.
CASSFRTSRGNEQFF,TGCGCCAGCAGCTTCCGGACTAGCCGTGGCAATGAGCAGTTCTTC,TRBV5-1,TRBD2,TRBJ2-1,.
CASSRESNGYTF,TGTGCCAGCAGTCGGGAGTCCAATGGCTACACCTTC,TRBV6-6,.,TRBJ1-2,.
CASSIRGGVQETQYF,TGTGCCAGCAGTATTAGGGGGGGGGTTCAAGAGACCCAGTACTTC,TRBV2,.,TRBJ2-5,.
CASSPVQGGGYTF,TGTGCCAGCAGCCCCGTGCAGGGCGGAGGCTACACCTTC,TRBV9,.,TRBJ1-2,.
CATSRQKTGGNEKLFF,TGTGCCACCAGCAGACAAAAGACAGGGGGAAATGAAAAACTGTTTTTT,TRBV15,TRBD1,TRBJ1-4,.
CASSVEGRTYTGELFF,TGTGCCAGCAGCGTAGAGGGGCGGACCTACACCGGGGAGCTGTTTTTT,TRBV9,.,TRBJ2-2,.
CASSLAAGETQYF,TGTGCCAGCAGCTTAGCGGCAGGCGAGACCCAGTACTTC,TRBV7-2,.,TRBJ2-5,few
CASSPRTAASGSIPDTQYF,TGCGCCAGCAGCCCGAGAACGGCCGCTAGCGGGTCAATCCCAGATACGCAGTATTTT,TRBV5-1,TRBD2,TRBJ2-3,.
CASSPGDRVGEQYF,TGCGCCAGCAGCCCAGGGGACAGGGTGGGCGAGCAGTACTTC,TRBV5-1,TRBD1,TRBJ2-7,.
CATSGLSTDTQYF,TGTGCCACCTCGGGACTGAGCACAGATACGCAGTATTTT,TRBV5-6,.,TRBJ2-3,.
CASSSPAGGQETQYF,TGCGCCAGCAGCTCCCCTGCGGGGGGCCAAGAGACCCAGTACTTC,TRBV5-1,TRBD2,TRBJ2-5,once
CASSFGTGIEVQYF,TGTGCCAGCAGCTTCGGGACAGGGATTGAGGTGCAGTACTTC,TRBV7-9,TRBD1,TRBJ2-7,.
CASSFLMNTEAFF,TGTGCCAGCAGCTTTCTCATGAACACTGAAGCTTTCTTT,TRBV7-2,.,TRBJ1-1,.
CASSPTGTQVYGYTF,TGTGCCAGCAGCCCGACTGGGACGCAAGTTTATGGCTACACCTTC,TRBV7-2,.,TRBJ1-2,.
CASSLLSGMGANVLTF,TGTGCCAGCAGTTTATTGTCGGGGATGGGGGCCAACGTCCTGACTTTC,TRBV28,.,TRBJ2-6,.
CASSDQNTGELFF,TGTGCCAGCAGTGATCAGAACACCGGGGAGCTGTTTTTT,TRBV2,.,TRBJ2-2,.
CASSLGSREGEAFF,TGTGCCAGCAGTTTAGGGTCCAGGGAAGGTGAAGCTTTCTTT,TRBV28,.,TRBJ1-1,medium-sized
CASSLGAYTDTQYF,TGCGCCAGCAGCTTGGGAGCCTACACAGATACGCAGTATTTT,TRBV5-1,.,TRBJ2-3,.
CASRYSNQPQHF,TGTGCCAGCAGATATAGCAATCAGCCCCAGCATTTT,TRBV28,.,TRBJ1-5,.
CASSAGTGNEKLFF,TGTGCCAGCAGTGCCGGGACAGGGAATGAAAAACTGTTTTTT,TRBV6-5,TRBD1,TRBJ1-4,.
CASSQRLAGVYEQFF,TGTGCCAGCAGTCAGCGACTAGCGGGAGTGTATGAGCAGTTCTTC,TRBV27,TRBD2,TRBJ2-1,.
CASMATGGNTIYF,TGCGCCAGCATGGCGACGGGTGGAAACACCATATATTTT,TRBV5-1,.,TRBJ1-3,once
CASSLSINYGYTF,TGTGCCAGCAGTTTAAGCATTAACTATGGCTACACCTTC,TRBV28,.,TRBJ1-2,.
CASSPSWQYYGYTF,TGTGCCAGCAGCCCGAGTTGGCAGTACTATGGCTACACCTTC,TRBV11-2,.,TRBJ1-2,.
CAATIGATNEKLFF,TGTGCCGCTACTATAGGGGCAACTAATGAAAAACTGTTTTTT,TRBV6-1,.,TRBJ1-4,.
CASRPDRGGGYTF,TGTGCCAGCAGGCCCGACAGGGGAGGTGGCTACACCTTC,TRBV6-1,TRBD1,TRBJ1-2,.
CASSQGHRQGGQPQHF,TGTGCCAGCAGCCAAGGGCACCGACAGGGAGGACAGCCCCAGCATTTT,TRBV4-2,TRBD1,TRBJ1-5,.
CASSFGSSPNTGELFF,TGCGCCAGCAGCTTTGGCTCCTCCCCGAACACCGGGGAGCTGTTTTTT,TRBV5-1,.,TRBJ2-2,.
CASSLAGGDNGYTF,TGTGCCAGCAGCTTAGCAGGGGGCGACAATGGCTACACCTTC,TRBV7-3,TRBD1,TRBJ1-2,.
CASSLGGTGDEQYF,TGCGCCAGCAGCTTGGGCGGGACAGGGGACGAGCAGTACTTC,TRBV5-1,TRBD1,TRBJ2-7,.
CASTRQGLRGSEQYF,TGTGCCAGCACACGACAGGGGCTAAGAGGTTCAGAGCAGTACTTC,TRBV5-6,TRBD1,TRBJ2-7,.
CASSPRVGEQYF,TGTGCCAGCAGCCCCAGGGTCGGCGAGCAGTACTTC,TRBV5-6,.,TRBJ2-7,.
CASSPRQGDTEAFF,TGTGCCAGCAGCCCGCGACAGGGGGACACTGAAGCTTTCTTT,TRBV7-9,TRBD1,TRBJ1-1,.